The TCR beta chain under discussion was sequenced for a study of blood T cells in healthy people across ages. Study information: The template switching approach captured approximately one barcoded beta molecule for every two T cells. Findings and limits, study-wide: In long-lived donors, naive CD4+ cell counts and diversity exceeded those of aged donors. Measured against age, TCR beta diversity per million T cells decreased in a roughly linear manner.

It was with a sample-barcoded 5' primer and a J-beta primer mix that a second PCR of about 7 to 12 cycles was run. MiXCR was run by TCRdb on the 5' RACE reads, yielding one entry per CDR3 protein. The sample records 1.5 million to 2 million distinct CDR3 sequences, approximately 50% being singletons. Regarding this clonotype: Its target is not known.

Trimming shortened V by 1 base and J by 7 bases, and 12 bases separated the two germline ends. CDR3 length: 14 amino acids. The germline CDR1 and CDR2 sequences are LGHNA and YNFKEQ. Material: blood. The clonotype was recovered from a woman in her thirties or forties in good health. V usage is TRBV4-2 and J usage is TRBJ2-3; D is unresolved. DNA of the CDR3: TGTGCCAGCAGCCAAGGTCGGGTCACGAATACGCAGTATTTT. Translating it yields CASSQGRVTNTQYF.